This T cell receptor (beta chain) was obtained from a study of T cell responses to AZD1222 COVID-19 vaccine. The data were produced by immunoSEQ multiplex PCR, yet TCRdb's version contains in-frame clones alone and is incomplete. In the table there are some 120,000 clones, around 90% of which are singletons. CDR3 length equals 14 residues. Germline CDR1 MNHEY, CDR2 SVGAGI. With 6 bases removed from V and 5 bases from J, the gap between germline ends came to 13 bases. This clonotype was obtained from an adult in good health. Sequenced here: peripheral blood, sampled on day 0 of AZD1222 vaccination. The chain is built from TRBV6-5 and TRBJ2-2; D may be TRBD1 or TRBD2 (5 bases each). The CDR3 reads CASRKGRITGELFF. CDR3 DNA: TGTGCCAGCAGAAAGGGACGGATAACCGGGGAGCTGTTTTTT.